These 18 T cell receptor beta chains were all obtained from the same sample, sequenced in a study of blood T cell repertoires in COVID-19. Clones were sequenced by immunoSEQ multiplex PCR, and TCRdb holds only the in-frame ones, with some missing. The sample gives about 80,000 clones, approximately 83% of which show up once; 8.5% to 10% is in the top ten. Sequenced sample: peripheral blood. Receptors were obtained from a human donor in a cohort sampled during active COVID-19.

This clone was seen more than once but under ten times. The rearrangement links TRBV7-8 to TRBJ2-1; the D gene is possibly TRBD2 (6 bases). Trimming stripped 4 bases from V and 2 bases from J, with 18 bases between. From germline, CDR1 is SGHVS and CDR2 FQNEAQ. The CDR3 is 17 amino acids. CDR3 in amino acids: CASSSTGTLLTYNEQFF. The CDR3 DNA sequence: TGTGCCAGCAGCTCCACCGGGACTTTATTAACCTACAATGAGCAGTTCTTC. The full variable domain, completed using reference TRBV7-8 and TRBJ2-1, is GAGVSQSPRYKVAKRGQDVALRCDPISGHVSLFWYQQALGQGPEFLTYFQNEAQLDKSGLPSDRFFAERPEGSVSTLKIQRTQQEDSAVYLCASSSTGTLLTYNEQFFGPGTRLTVL.

The chain uses TRBV7-2 and TRBJ1-6, with 11 bases that match TRBD1. From germline, CDR1 is SGHTA and CDR2 FQGNSA. V dropped 7 bases and J dropped 9; count of bases not matched to a gene: 5. The CDR3 has 14 residues. CDR3 protein: CASTSDRGLSPLHF. DNA of the CDR3: TGTGCCAGCACCTCGGACAGGGGGCTTTCACCCCTCCACTTT.

V and J are TRBV9 and TRBJ2-7, with D possibly being TRBD2 (6 bases). Trimming pared 4 bases from V and 5 bases from J, leaving 16 bases between. In germline, CDR1 is SGDLS, CDR2 YYNGEE. The CDR3 sequence is 14 residues long. The CDR3 DNA reads TGTGCCAGCAGCCCCGGGAACCGGAGGGACGAGCAGTACTTC. Protein product: CASSPGNRRDEQYF.

The chain joins TRBV7-3 to TRBJ2-1; 9 bases agree with TRBD2. CDR3 length equals 15 residues. Germline-derived CDR1 and CDR2 are SGHTA and FQGTGA. The V and J ends lost 5 bases and 6 bases, in that order; junction bases with no gene match: 8. As DNA, the CDR3 is TGTGCCAGCAGCCTTGGGACTAGCCCCAGCAATGAGCAGTTCTTC. Its translation is CASSLGTSPSNEQFF.

The J gene is TRBJ1-4, the V gene TRBV11-2; 9 nucleotides line up with TRBD1. The CDR3 contains 14 residues. In germline, CDR1 is SGHAT, CDR2 FQNNGV. V gave up 6 bases and J gave up 8 bases; unmatched junction bases: 7. The CDR3 DNA reads TGTGCCAGCAGTGACAGGGGGAAGGCCGAAAAACTGTTTTTT. Translating it yields CASSDRGKAEKLFF.

The chain couples TRBV21-1 to TRBJ2-7; the table calls TRBD1, which could not be checked here. TRBV21-1 counts as a pseudogene. The CDR3 is 16 residues long. CDR3 sequence (DNA): TGTGCCAGCAGCAAAGGGATTGACAGGTGGGAAGACGAGCAGTACTTC. This encodes CASSKGIDRWEDEQYF.

This clone appeared a few times. The chain employs TRBV7-9 and TRBJ2-2; D gene unclear. The germline gives CDR1 SEHNR, CDR2 FQNEAQ (reference sequence). Deletions cut 4 bases from V and 4 bases from J, with 10 bases between. This CDR3 is 14 amino acids long. DNA of the CDR3: TGTGCCAGCAGCTCGAAGGCGGTCACCGGGGAGCTGTTTTTT. Protein: CASSSKAVTGELFF. Combining the CDR3 with reference TRBV7-9 and TRBJ2-2 gives the whole variable domain DTGVSQNPRHKITKRGQNVTFRCDPISEHNRLYWYRQTLGQGPEFLTYFQNEAQLEKSRLLSDRFSAERPKGSFSTLEIQRTEQGDSAMYLCASSSKAVTGELFFGEGSRLTVL.

The chain combines TRBV27 with TRBJ1-6, with a weak D call TRBD1 (6 bases). This CDR3 is built from 18 residues. Germline CDR1 and CDR2: MNHEY and SMNVEV (reference sequence). Deletions cut 3 bases from V and 4 bases from J, with 19 bases between. The CDR3, as DNA: TGTGCCAGCAGTTTTGGGACAAGGAGTGGCGGGTATAATTCACCCCTCCACTTT. Protein: CASSFGTRSGGYNSPLHF.

The V and J genes are TRBV7-3 and TRBJ2-6, with 7 bases identical to TRBD1. V was clipped by 4 bases and J by 0 bases; unmatched bases: 6. This CDR3 is 17 amino acids long. Germline V gene data show CDR1 as SGHTA and CDR2 as FQGTGA. Here the CDR3 reads CASSSTGTYSGANVLTF. CDR3 nucleotides: TGTGCCAGCAGCTCGACAGGGACCTACTCTGGGGCCAACGTCCTGACTTTC.

The rearrangement links TRBV27 to TRBJ2-1, with a possible D match to TRBD2 (7 bases). Between the trimmed V and J ends, which lost 8 bases and 4 bases, there was a span of 9 bases. CDR3 size: 12 residues. From germline, CDR1 is MNHEY and CDR2 SMNVEV (reference sequence). This chain's CDR3 is CASGRGYNEQFF. In nucleotides, the CDR3 is TGTGCCAGCGGGAGGGGGTACAATGAGCAGTTCTTC.

The V gene is TRBV5-6, the J gene TRBJ1-5; 8 positions match TRBD1. Germline V lookup: CDR1 SGHDT, CDR2 YYEEEE. CDR3 size: 16 residues. The V segment lost 0 bases and the J segment 4 bases; nucleotides outside the gene matches: 6. CDR3 region: CASSLAGQADNQPQHF. CDR3 sequence (DNA): TGTGCCAGCAGCTTGGCGGGACAGGCGGATAATCAGCCCCAGCATTTT.

The chain employs TRBV2 and TRBJ2-6, with D unresolved. This CDR3 has 12 residues. Trimming pared 10 bases from V and 4 bases from J, leaving 8 bases between. Germline V CDR1 and CDR2: SNHLY, FYNNEI. In DNA form, the CDR3 reads TGTGCCACCCGCTACGGGGCCAACGTCCTGACTTTC. Amino acid sequence: CATRYGANVLTF.

The rearrangement links TRBV28 to TRBJ1-2, with a weak D call TRBD1 (6 bases). Trimming pared 6 bases from V and 4 bases from J, leaving 12 bases between. The CDR3 contains 13 residues. Germline V gene data show CDR1 as MDHEN and CDR2 as SYDVKM. The CDR3: CASSLQGSYGYTF. For the CDR3, the DNA is TGTGCCAGCAGCTTACAGGGAAGCTATGGCTACACCTTC.

This clone was seen a handful of times. CDR3 protein: CASSLPGGETQYF. CDR3 nucleotides: TGCGCCAGCAGCCTGCCGGGGGGTGAGACCCAGTACTTC. The chain links TRBV4-1 to TRBJ2-5, with TRBD2 matching 7 bases. The CDR3 totals 13 residues. V gave up 4 bases and J gave up 5 bases; unmatched junction bases: 4. The V gene's germline CDR1 is MGHRA and CDR2 YSYEKL.

The chain carries TRBV29-1 and TRBJ2-5; maybe TRBD1 (5 bases). Trimming shortened V by 7 bases and J by 2 bases, and 8 bases separated the two germline ends. Looked up from germline, CDR1 is SQVTM and CDR2 is ANQGSEA. The CDR3 loop spans 11 amino acids. The CDR3: CSGRQQETQYF. CDR3 DNA: TGCAGCGGCCGACAGCAAGAGACCCAGTACTTC.

The rearrangement links TRBV6-6 to TRBJ2-7, with 7 positions matching TRBD1. The germline V gene has CDR1 MNHNY and CDR2 SVGAGI (reference sequence). The V gene end was trimmed by 0 bases and the J gene end by 6 bases; junction bases not matched to a gene: 11. The CDR3 is 16 residues long. The CDR3 DNA sequence: TGTGCCAGCAGTTACTCGACGCAGGGGGTAAAGGGCGAGCAGTACTTC. Encoded protein: CASSYSTQGVKGEQYF.

V and J are TRBV7-2 and TRBJ2-7; 7 bases agree with TRBD2. CDR1 and CDR2 from the germline V gene are SGHTA and FQGNSA. This CDR3 has 18 residues. Trimming cost V 1 base and J 2 bases; bases outside gene matches: 14. The CDR3 bases are TGTGCCAGCAGCTTAGGAGGGGAAGGGAGCGGGACCGCCTACGAGCAGTACTTC. Its protein product is CASSLGGEGSGTAYEQYF.

The CDR3 protein is CASSLGTWDLGEQFF. The CDR3 DNA sequence: TGTGCCAGCAGCTTAGGGACATGGGATCTCGGTGAGCAGTTCTTC. This chain joins TRBV11-1 and TRBJ2-1; possibly TRBD1 for D (5 bases). The CDR3 sequence is 15 residues long. Germline CDR1 SGHAT, CDR2 FQDESV (reference sequence). The V gene lost 1 base and the J gene lost 9 bases, with 16 bases spanning the gap.